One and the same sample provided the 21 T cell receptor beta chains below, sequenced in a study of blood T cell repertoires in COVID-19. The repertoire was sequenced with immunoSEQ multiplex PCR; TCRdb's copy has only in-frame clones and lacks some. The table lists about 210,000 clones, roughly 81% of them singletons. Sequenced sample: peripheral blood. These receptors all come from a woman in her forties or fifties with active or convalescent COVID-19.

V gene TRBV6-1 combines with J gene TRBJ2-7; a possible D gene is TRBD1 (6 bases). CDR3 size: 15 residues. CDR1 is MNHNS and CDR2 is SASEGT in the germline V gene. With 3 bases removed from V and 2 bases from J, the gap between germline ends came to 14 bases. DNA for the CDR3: TGTGCCAGCAGTGACCCCCGGACAGCAGCCTACGAGCAGTACGTC. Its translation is CASSDPRTAAYEQYV.

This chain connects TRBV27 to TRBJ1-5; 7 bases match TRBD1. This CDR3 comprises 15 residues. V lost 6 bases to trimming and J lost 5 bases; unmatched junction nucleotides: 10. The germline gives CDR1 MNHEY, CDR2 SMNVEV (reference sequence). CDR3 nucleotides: TGTGCCAGCAGCCCTCTCCGGGACAGTCATCAGCCCCAGCATTTT. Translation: CASSPLRDSHQPQHF.

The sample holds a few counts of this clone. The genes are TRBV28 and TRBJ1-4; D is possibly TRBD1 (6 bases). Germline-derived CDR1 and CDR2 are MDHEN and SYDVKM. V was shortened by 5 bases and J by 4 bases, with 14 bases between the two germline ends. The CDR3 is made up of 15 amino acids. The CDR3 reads CASSPYQGYNEKLFF. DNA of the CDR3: TGTGCCAGCAGTCCGTATCAGGGGTATAATGAAAAACTGTTTTTT.

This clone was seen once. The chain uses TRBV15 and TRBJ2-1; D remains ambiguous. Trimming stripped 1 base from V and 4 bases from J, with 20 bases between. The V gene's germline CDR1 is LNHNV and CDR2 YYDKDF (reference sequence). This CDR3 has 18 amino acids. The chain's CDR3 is CATSRVPPKTAGYNEQFF. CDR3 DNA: TGTGCCACCAGCAGAGTCCCACCAAAAACGGCAGGTTACAATGAGCAGTTCTTC.

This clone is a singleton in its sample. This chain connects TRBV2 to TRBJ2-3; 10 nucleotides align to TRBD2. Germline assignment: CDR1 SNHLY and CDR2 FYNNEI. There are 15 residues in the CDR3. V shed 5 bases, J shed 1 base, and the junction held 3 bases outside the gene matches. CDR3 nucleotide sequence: TGTGCCAGCAGTCCCAGCGGGAGGGGCACAGATACGCAGTATTTT. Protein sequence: CASSPSGRGTDTQYF.

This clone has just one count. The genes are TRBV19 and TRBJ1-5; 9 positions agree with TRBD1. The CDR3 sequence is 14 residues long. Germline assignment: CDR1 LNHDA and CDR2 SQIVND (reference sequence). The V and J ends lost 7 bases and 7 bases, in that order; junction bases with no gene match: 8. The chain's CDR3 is CASTPGQGWQPQHF. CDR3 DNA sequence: TGTGCCAGTACCCCGGGACAGGGCTGGCAGCCCCAGCATTTT.

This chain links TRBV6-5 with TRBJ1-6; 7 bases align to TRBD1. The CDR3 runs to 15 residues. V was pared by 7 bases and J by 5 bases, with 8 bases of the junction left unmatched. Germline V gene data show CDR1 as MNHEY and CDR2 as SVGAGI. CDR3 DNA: TGTGCCAGCATCCAGACAGGGAGCCATAATTCACCCCTCCACTTT. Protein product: CASIQTGSHNSPLHF.

The CDR3 is CASSSRDSEAFF. CDR3 in DNA: TGTGCCAGCAGCTCTAGGGACAGTGAAGCTTTCTTT. The chain combines TRBV11-3 with TRBJ1-1; the match to TRBD1 covers 7 bases. The CDR3 covers 12 residues. From germline, CDR1 is SGHNT and CDR2 YENEEA. V dropped 4 bases and J dropped 7; count of bases not matched to a gene: 3.

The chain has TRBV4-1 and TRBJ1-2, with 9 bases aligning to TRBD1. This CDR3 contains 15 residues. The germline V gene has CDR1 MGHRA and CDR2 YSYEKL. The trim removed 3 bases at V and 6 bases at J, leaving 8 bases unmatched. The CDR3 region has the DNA TGCGCCAGCAGCCAGAACAGGGGGCGAGAGAATGGCTACACCTTC. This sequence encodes CASSQNRGRENGYTF.

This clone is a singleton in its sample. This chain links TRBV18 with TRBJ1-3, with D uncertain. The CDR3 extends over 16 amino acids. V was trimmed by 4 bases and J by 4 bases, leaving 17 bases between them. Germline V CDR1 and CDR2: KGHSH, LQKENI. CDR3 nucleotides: TGTGCCAGCTCACTAGCACATCCTATTTCGGGAAACACCATATATTTT. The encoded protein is CASSLAHPISGNTIYF. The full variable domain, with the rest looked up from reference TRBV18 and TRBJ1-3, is NAGVMQNPRHLVRRRGQEARLRCSPMKGHSHVYWYRQLPEEGLKFMVYLQKENIIDESGMPKERFSAEFPKEGPSILRIQQVVRGDSAAYFCASSLAHPISGNTIYFGEGSWLTVV.

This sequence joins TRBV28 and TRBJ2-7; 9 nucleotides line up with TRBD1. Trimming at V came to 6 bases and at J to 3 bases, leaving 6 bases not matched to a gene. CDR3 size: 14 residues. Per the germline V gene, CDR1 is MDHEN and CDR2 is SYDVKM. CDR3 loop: CASSPSDRGYEQYV. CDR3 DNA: TGTGCCAGCAGCCCCTCGGACAGGGGCTACGAGCAGTACGTC.

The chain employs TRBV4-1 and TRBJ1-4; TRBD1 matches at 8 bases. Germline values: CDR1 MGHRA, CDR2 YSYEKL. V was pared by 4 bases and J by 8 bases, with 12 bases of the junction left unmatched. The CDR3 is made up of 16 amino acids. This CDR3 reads CASSRDRGGDDEKLFF. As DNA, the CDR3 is TGCGCCAGCAGCCGAGACAGGGGAGGGGATGACGAAAAACTGTTTTTT.

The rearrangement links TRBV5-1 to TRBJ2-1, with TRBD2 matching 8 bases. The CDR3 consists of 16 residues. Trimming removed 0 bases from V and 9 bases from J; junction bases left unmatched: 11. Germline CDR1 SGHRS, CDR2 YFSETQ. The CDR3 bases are TGCGCCAGCAGCTTGGGGTTAGCGGGAACATCAGGTGAGCAGTTCTTC. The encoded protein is CASSLGLAGTSGEQFF.

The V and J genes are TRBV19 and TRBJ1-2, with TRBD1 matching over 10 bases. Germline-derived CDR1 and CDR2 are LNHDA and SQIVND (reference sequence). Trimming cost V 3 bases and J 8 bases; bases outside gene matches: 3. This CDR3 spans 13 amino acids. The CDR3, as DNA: TGTGCCAGTAGTATCGACAGGGGGCGCGGCTACACCTTC. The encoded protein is CASSIDRGRGYTF.

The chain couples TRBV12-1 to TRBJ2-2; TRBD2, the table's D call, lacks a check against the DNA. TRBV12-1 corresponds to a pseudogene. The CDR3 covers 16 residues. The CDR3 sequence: CASSTRVAGNTGELFF. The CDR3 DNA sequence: TGTGCCAGCAGCACCCGGGTAGCGGGAAACACCGGGGAGCTGTTTTTT.

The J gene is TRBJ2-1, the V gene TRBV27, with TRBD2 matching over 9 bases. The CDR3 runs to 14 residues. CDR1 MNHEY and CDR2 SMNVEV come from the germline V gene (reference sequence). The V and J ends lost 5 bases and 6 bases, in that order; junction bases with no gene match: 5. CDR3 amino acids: CASSPLAGSNEQFF. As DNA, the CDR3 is TGTGCCAGCAGTCCCCTAGCGGGAAGCAATGAGCAGTTCTTC.

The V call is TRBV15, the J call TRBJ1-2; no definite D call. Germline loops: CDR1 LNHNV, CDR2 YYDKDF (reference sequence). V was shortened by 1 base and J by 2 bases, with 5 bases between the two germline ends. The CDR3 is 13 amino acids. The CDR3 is CATSRGQNYGYTF. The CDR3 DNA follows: TGTGCCACCAGCAGAGGGCAGAACTATGGCTACACCTTC.

CDR3 amino acids: CASSSQGAVDNEQFF. In DNA, the CDR3 is TGTGCCAGCAGCTCACAGGGGGCGGTGGACAATGAGCAGTTCTTC. The chain employs TRBV7-3 and TRBJ2-1; 9 bases match TRBD1. Looked up from germline, CDR1 is SGHTA and CDR2 is FQGTGA. J gave up 5 bases and V 4 bases, and 6 bases lay outside the gene matches. CDR3 length: 15 residues.

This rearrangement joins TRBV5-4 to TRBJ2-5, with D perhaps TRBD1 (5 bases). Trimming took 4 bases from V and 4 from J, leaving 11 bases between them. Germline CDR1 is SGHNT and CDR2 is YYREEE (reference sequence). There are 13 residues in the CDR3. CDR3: CASSAQGVETQYF. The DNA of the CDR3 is TGTGCCAGCAGCGCCCAGGGTGTAGAGACCCAGTACTTC.

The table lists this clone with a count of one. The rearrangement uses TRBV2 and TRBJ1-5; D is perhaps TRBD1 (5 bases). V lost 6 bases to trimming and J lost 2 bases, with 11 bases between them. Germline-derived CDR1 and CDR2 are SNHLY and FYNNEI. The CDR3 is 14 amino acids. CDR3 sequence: CASRNRKGNQPQHF. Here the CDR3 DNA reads TGTGCCAGCAGGAACAGGAAAGGCAATCAGCCCCAGCATTTT.

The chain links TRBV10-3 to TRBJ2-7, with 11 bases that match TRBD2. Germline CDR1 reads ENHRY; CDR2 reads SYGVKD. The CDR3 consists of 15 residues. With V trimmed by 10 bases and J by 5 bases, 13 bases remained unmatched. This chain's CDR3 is CATGGPSGRIHEQYF. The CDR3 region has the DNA TGTGCCACAGGGGGCCCTAGCGGGAGGATCCACGAGCAGTACTTC.